The 13 T cell receptor beta chains below were found in one sample sequenced in a study of T cell responses to AZD1222 COVID-19 vaccine. The assay was immunoSEQ multiplex PCR, and TCRdb's table has in-frame clones only and misses some. The repertoire holds about 81,000 clones, with 70% to 90% as singletons. The material was peripheral blood, obtained 28 days after the second AZD1222 dose. The origin of the receptors is an adult who received the AZD1222 COVID-19 vaccine.

This rearrangement joins TRBV24-1 to TRBJ2-2; D unresolved. This CDR3 has 15 amino acids. Trimming shortened V by 3 bases and J by 0 bases, and 7 bases separated the two germline ends. The germline gives CDR1 KGHDR, CDR2 SFDVKD. The CDR3, as DNA: TGTGCCACCAGTGATACTGCAGCGAACACCGGGGAGCTGTTTTTT. As protein: CATSDTAANTGELFF.

The chain joins TRBV2 to TRBJ2-3; 9 positions agree with TRBD1. Germline-derived CDR1 and CDR2 are SNHLY and FYNNEI. With V trimmed by 5 bases and J by 4 bases, 7 bases remained unmatched. The CDR3 extends over 15 amino acids. CDR3 loop: CASSKDRGAADTQYF. CDR3 in DNA: TGTGCCAGCAGTAAAGACAGGGGGGCCGCAGATACGCAGTATTTT.

V and J are TRBV4-2 and TRBJ2-7; possible D gene TRBD2, 5 bases. The V end lost 1 base, the J end lost 2 bases, and 18 bases lay between the germline ends. The CDR3 covers 17 residues. Germline V gene data show CDR1 as LGHNA and CDR2 as YNFKEQ. The chain's CDR3 is CASSQGSELVIPYEQYF. The CDR3 region has the DNA TGTGCCAGCAGCCAAGGATCGGAACTAGTTATCCCCTACGAGCAGTACTTC.

A few counts support this clone. This chain uses TRBV15 with TRBJ1-4, with 11 bases aligning to TRBD1. This CDR3 has 17 amino acids. The germline V gene has CDR1 LNHNV and CDR2 YYDKDF (reference sequence). V lost 3 bases, J lost 2 bases, and 5 bases stayed unmatched. CDR3 in DNA: TGTGCCACCAGCAGGCGGACAGGGGGCGCGACTAATGAAAAACTGTTTTTT. This translates into CATSRRTGGATNEKLFF. Using reference TRBV15 and TRBJ1-4 for the parts outside the CDR3, the full variable domain is DAMVIQNPRYQVTQFGKPVTLSCSQTLNHNVMYWYQQKSSQAPKLLFHYYDKDFNNEADTPDNFQSRRPNTSFCFLDIRSPGLGDTAMYLCATSRRTGGATNEKLFFGSGTQLSVL.

The rearrangement uses TRBV6-4 and TRBJ1-2; perhaps TRBD1 as D (5 bases). The CDR3 spans 15 residues. V lost 5 bases and J lost 1, with 14 bases in between. CDR1 is MRHNA, CDR2 SNTAGT, per germline. CDR3 residues: CASSFAAGGNYGYTF. CDR3 DNA sequence: TGTGCCAGCAGTTTCGCCGCGGGGGGTAACTATGGCTACACCTTC.

This chain joins TRBV9 and TRBJ1-5; D uncertain. This CDR3 comprises 14 residues. CDR1 and CDR2 from the germline V gene are SGDLS and YYNGEE. With 0 bases removed from V and 6 bases from J, the gap between germline ends came to 10 bases. As DNA, the CDR3 is TGTGCCAGCAGCGTAGTAGGGTCGGGTCAGCCCCAGCATTTT. It codes for CASSVVGSGQPQHF.

V gene TRBV2 combines with J gene TRBJ2-5, with 9 bases matching TRBD2. The junction had 7 bases not matched to a gene; V was cut back by 9 bases and J by 5 bases. The germline V gene has CDR1 SNHLY and CDR2 FYNNEI. The CDR3 has 13 amino acids. Here the CDR3 reads CASVAGEGETQYF. CDR3 DNA sequence: TGTGCCAGTGTAGCGGGAGAGGGTGAGACCCAGTACTTC.

The rearrangement joins TRBV30 to TRBJ1-2; TRBD1 agrees at 7 bases. There are 14 residues in the CDR3. Germline assignment: CDR1 GTSNPN and CDR2 SVGIG (reference sequence). Trimming at V came to 3 bases and at J to 7 bases, leaving 11 bases not matched to a gene. CDR3: CAWRAKQGKGGYTF. The CDR3 nucleotides are TGTGCCTGGAGGGCCAAACAGGGGAAAGGTGGCTACACCTTC.

This chain links TRBV5-8 with TRBJ1-1, with TRBD1 identical over 10 bases. After removal of 0 bases from V and 10 bases from J, the junction contained 9 bases not matched to a gene. The CDR3 runs to 15 residues. Germline-derived CDR1 and CDR2 are SGHTS and YDEGEE. The CDR3 sequence is CASSLDSGTGVGAFF. CDR3 nucleotides: TGTGCCAGCAGCTTGGACTCCGGGACAGGGGTGGGAGCTTTCTTT.

The count of this clone is one. The CDR3: CASSSPGGLSFF. The CDR3 DNA reads as TGTGCCAGCAGTTCGCCCGGGGGCTTGTCGTTCTTC. The V call is TRBV12-3 or TRBV12-4, the J call TRBJ2-1; D is tentatively TRBD1 or TRBD2 (6 bases each). Trimming took 4 bases from V and 15 from J, leaving 16 bases between them. The CDR3 runs to 12 residues.

The chain employs TRBV6-1 and TRBJ2-7; unclear D gene. In germline, CDR1 is MNHNS, CDR2 SASEGT. This CDR3 has 13 residues. V was trimmed by 1 base and J by 0 bases, leaving 4 bases between them. The CDR3 DNA reads TGTGCCAGCAGTGAAGTGGGCTCCTACGAGCAGTACTTC. Translating it yields CASSEVGSYEQYF.

On this clone itself: This same CDR3 is encoded by further DNA sequences in the sample. This chain connects TRBV12-3 or TRBV12-4 to TRBJ1-1, with no clear D. CDR3 size: 12 residues. The ends were cut back, 6 bases at V and 7 bases at J, with 12 bases in the middle. The CDR3 DNA is TGTGCCAGCAGGCAAGGGTCCGATGAAGCTTTCTTT. It codes for CASRQGSDEAFF.

The rearrangement joins TRBV15 to TRBJ1-5; no clear D gene. The CDR3 is 13 residues long. V was pared by 6 bases and J by 4 bases, with 10 bases between. CDR1 LNHNV and CDR2 YYDKDF come from the germline V gene (reference sequence). The CDR3 protein is CATRTNNNQPQHF. In DNA form, the CDR3 reads TGTGCCACCAGAACAAACAATAATCAGCCCCAGCATTTT.